The 15 T cell receptor beta chains given below trace back to one sample, sequenced in a study of T cells in women clearing cervical HPV infection. This table comes from immunoSEQ multiplex PCR, and its TCRdb copy is limited to in-frame clones, with some not included. Here the sample table reports under 35,000 clones. The sample consisted of blood buffy coat. Source of these receptors: a woman between 18 and 69 years old with a cervical HPV16 infection that either progressed to CIN3+ or cleared (not recorded which).

Turning to this clone: The CDR3 end is not reached by the read, which stops 3 residues before it; the germline J gene fills it in. The chain combines TRBV7-2 with TRBJ2-4; D is ambiguous. This CDR3 spans 15 amino acids. Germline V gene lookup returns CDR1 SGHTA and CDR2 FQGNSA. V gave up 4 bases and J gave up 0 bases, with 10 bases separating them. CDR3 DNA (partial): TGTGCCAGCAGCTCCTCGGTCTTAGCCAAAAACATT. Amino acid sequence: CASSSSVLAKNI. The entire CDR3 protein is CASSSSVLAKNIQYF.

Turning to this clone: The read comes to an end 3 residues before the CDR3 does, leaving the germline J gene to fill in the end. This chain connects TRBV11-3 to TRBJ2-3; D is undetermined. The germline CDR1 and CDR2 sequences are SGHNT and YENEEA. This CDR3 contains 14 residues. Trimming stripped 3 bases from V and 0 bases from J, with 7 bases between. The CDR3 here is CASSFRYSTDTQYF. CDR3 bases read: TGTGCCAGCAGCTTCCGCTACAGCACAGATACG.

Note on this clone: With the read ending 3 residues before the CDR3 end, the germline J gene is used to fill in that end. The genes are TRBV7-2 and TRBJ1-5, with D tentatively TRBD1 (6 bases). This CDR3 is 14 amino acids long. Germline CDR1 SGHTA, CDR2 FQGNSA. Between the trimmed V and J ends, which lost 4 bases and 4 bases, there was a span of 11 bases. Incomplete CDR3 DNA: TGTGCCAGCAGCTCCGGACAGTTAAATCAGCCC. Translation gives CASSSGQLNQP. The entire CDR3 protein reads CASSSGQLNQPQHF.

Regarding this clone: The CDR3 end lies 3 residues beyond the end of the read and is filled in from the germline J gene. The V gene is TRBV5-1, the J gene TRBJ2-1; 11 nucleotides agree with TRBD2. J lost 4 bases, V lost 2 bases, and 5 bases had no gene match. The germline CDR1 and CDR2 sequences are SGHRS and YFSETQ. The CDR3 runs to 16 residues. CDR3 amino acids: CASSFSLAGEYNEQFF. The sequenced part of the CDR3 DNA is TGCGCCAGCAGCTTTTCACTAGCGGGGGAATACAATGAG.

On this clone: The sequenced fragment ends 3 residues before the CDR3 boundary, so the rest is inferred from the germline J gene. The chain employs TRBV10-1 and TRBJ2-1; 10 bases are a match to TRBD1. The CDR3 sequence is 15 residues long. V lost 4 bases and J lost 7; bases outside the gene matches: 7. CDR1 and CDR2 from the germline V gene are WNHNN and SYGVQD (reference sequence). The sequenced part of the CDR3 DNA is TGCGCCAGCAGTGGGGGGACAGGGGAGTGGAATGAG. Residues: CASSGGTGEWNE. The whole CDR3 region reads CASSGGTGEWNEQFF.

Concerning this clone: The CDR3 goes on 3 residues after the read ends, and that part is filled in from the germline J gene. This chain joins TRBV12-3 or TRBV12-4 and TRBJ2-2; D might be TRBD2 (6 bases). The CDR3 has 14 residues. Deletions cut 3 bases from V and 4 bases from J, with 9 bases between. The CDR3 spells CASSLVGGTGELFF. The sequenced part of the CDR3 DNA is TGTGCCAGCAGTTTGGTGGGGGGCACCGGGGAG.

A remark on this clone: The CDR3 goes on 3 residues after the read ends, and that part is filled in from the germline J gene. Other DNA sequences in the sample encode the same CDR3. This chain links TRBV19 with TRBJ2-1; 7 nucleotides align to TRBD2. Germline trimming cut 6 bases from V and 5 bases from J; bases unmatched to any gene: 4. Germline V gene lookup returns CDR1 LNHDA and CDR2 SQIVND (reference sequence). This CDR3 has 13 amino acids. The CDR3 here is CASSISGDNEQFF. CDR3 DNA (partial): TGTGCCAGTAGCATCAGCGGGGACAATGAG.

A word on this clone: The CDR3 extends 3 residues past the end of the read, so its final part is completed from the germline J gene. The chain has TRBV7-6 and TRBJ2-5, with D perhaps TRBD2 (6 bases). V shed 3 bases and J shed 0 bases, with 11 bases lying between them. The CDR3 has 15 amino acids. The germline V gene has CDR1 SGHVS and CDR2 FNYEAQ. CDR3 bases read: TGTGCCAGCAGCTTGGGACTCTCGTACCAAGAGACC. It codes for CASSLGLSYQET. From start to end, the CDR3 is CASSLGLSYQETQYF. The whole variable domain, remainder taken from reference TRBV7-6 and TRBJ2-5, is GAGVSQSPRYKVTKRGQDVALRCDPISGHVSLYWYRQALGQGPEFLTYFNYEAQQDKSGLPNDRFSAERPEGSISTLTIQRTEQRDSAMYRCASSLGLSYQETQYFGPGTRLLVL.

As to this clone: The read comes to an end 3 residues before the CDR3 does, leaving the germline J gene to fill in the end. The chain joins TRBV6-1 to TRBJ1-6; TRBD1 agrees at 8 bases. Germline CDR1 is MNHNS and CDR2 is SASEGT. The CDR3 length is 16 residues. Trimming cost V 2 bases and J 7 bases; bases outside gene matches: 7. CDR3 DNA, as far as it was read: TGTGCCAGCAGTGAATGGTCCAGGGGGCAAAATTCACCC. Translated, it gives CASSEWSRGQNSP. The CDR3 in full is CASSEWSRGQNSPLHF.

Remarks on this clone: The sequence runs out 3 residues before the end of the CDR3; the remainder is reconstructed from the germline J gene. The gene calls are TRBV7-9 and TRBJ2-5; possible D gene TRBD1, 6 bases. Germline CDR1 SEHNR, CDR2 FQNEAQ (reference sequence). The CDR3 is made up of 15 amino acids. V was shortened by 4 bases and J by 3 bases, with 15 bases between the two germline ends. CDR3 sequence reads: CASSSQGGREETQYF. The DNA read from the CDR3 is TGTGCCAGCAGCTCTCAAGGGGGTAGGGAAGAGACC. The whole variable domain, filled in from reference TRBV7-9 and TRBJ2-5, reads DTGVSQNPRHKITKRGQNVTFRCDPISEHNRLYWYRQTLGQGPEFLTYFQNEAQLEKSRLLSDRFSAERPKGSFSTLEIQRTEQGDSAMYLCASSSQGGREETQYFGPGTRLLVL.

For this clone: The read comes to an end 3 residues before the CDR3 does, leaving the germline J gene to fill in the end. V usage is TRBV20-1 and J usage is TRBJ2-7; the D is unclear. This CDR3 contains 13 residues. Germline lookup yields CDR1 DFQATT and CDR2 SNEGSKA (reference sequence). Trimming removed 3 bases from V and 0 bases from J, with 9 bases in between. Partial CDR3 DNA: TGCAGTGCTAGGTCCCCCAGCTCCTACGAG. Encoded protein: CSARSPSSYE. The CDR3 as a whole reads CSARSPSSYEQYF.

As regards this clone: Coverage ceases 3 residues before the CDR3 finishes, and the germline J gene fills in the end. This chain links TRBV4-1 with TRBJ2-1; 7 bases line up with TRBD1. CDR3 length: 17 amino acids. CDR1 MGHRA and CDR2 YSYEKL come from the germline V gene. V shed 0 bases and J 9 bases; nucleotides not matched to a gene: 14. CDR3 sequence reads: CASSQEGRGQYRGEQFF. CDR3 DNA (partial): TGCGCCAGCAGCCAAGAAGGACGGGGACAGTATCGTGGTGAG.

Notes on this clone: The sequenced fragment ends 3 residues before the CDR3 boundary, so the rest is inferred from the germline J gene. V is TRBV11-2 and J is TRBJ2-5, with D perhaps TRBD1 (6 bases). The germline gives CDR1 SGHAT, CDR2 FQNNGV. V lost 5 bases and J lost 4, with 14 bases in between. This CDR3 is 14 amino acids long. This CDR3 is CASSPGQNRETQYF. The covered CDR3 bases are TGTGCCAGCAGCCCTGGACAGAACCGAGAGACC. The full variable domain, rest sourced from reference TRBV11-2 and TRBJ2-5, is EAGVAQSPRYKIIEKRQSVAFWCNPISGHATLYWYQQILGQGPKLLIQFQNNGVVDDSQLPKDRFSAERLKGVDSTLKIQPAKLEDSAVYLCASSPGQNRETQYFGPGTRLLVL.

As regards this clone: The observed sequence ends 3 residues before the CDR3 terminus, with the missing tail filled in from the germline J gene. The V call is TRBV5-1, the J call TRBJ2-5; D may be TRBD1 (6 bases). Germline V gene data show CDR1 as SGHRS and CDR2 as YFSETQ. The CDR3 runs to 13 residues. The V and J ends lost 4 bases and 0 bases respectively, with 7 bases between them. The CDR3 region is CASSRTDQETQYF. The sequenced part of the CDR3 DNA is TGCGCCAGCAGCCGGACAGACCAAGAGACC.

Regarding this clone: The read comes to an end 3 residues before the CDR3 does, leaving the germline J gene to fill in the end. This sequence joins TRBV12-3 or TRBV12-4 and TRBJ1-1; tentatively, D is TRBD1 (5 bases). This CDR3 has 12 amino acids. CDR3 protein: CASTKGDRGAFF. The CDR3 bases that were read are TGTGCCAGCACCAAAGGAGATAGGGGA.